The rows below give T cell receptor beta chains drawn from one sample of a study of cytomegalovirus exposure and HLA in healthy donors. This table comes from immunoSEQ multiplex PCR, and its TCRdb copy is limited to in-frame clones, with some not included. The repertoire holds under 150,000 clones, with over 75% as singletons. The sample comprised PBMCs. Receptors originate from a woman between 50 and 59 years old in good health and CMV-seropositive. Both conserved end residues are part of each CDR3. Fields, in order: CDR3 DNA, CDR3 protein, V gene, clone size, D gene, J gene. D genes are given only for firm matches. Clone size appears in some rows only: once, few, many, or a class for an expanded clone.

CDR3nt: TGCGCCAGCAGTCCCGGTCAAAGCTCCTACGAGCAGTACTTC; CDR3aa: CASSPGQSSYEQYF; v_gene: TRBV4-1; abundance: .; d_gene: .; j_gene: TRBJ2-7
CDR3nt: TGCGCCAGCAGCCAAGCGCCCGGGACTAGCAAGTATTTT; CDR3aa: CASSQAPGTSKYF; v_gene: TRBV4-3; abundance: once; d_gene: TRBD2; j_gene: TRBJ2-3
CDR3nt: TGTGCCAGTAGTATCCAGGGGGCTGGCTACGAGCAGTACTTC; CDR3aa: CASSIQGAGYEQYF; v_gene: TRBV19; abundance: .; d_gene: TRBD1; j_gene: TRBJ2-7
CDR3nt: TGCGCCAGCAGCCAAGCGGACAGGGAGGCCGGGGCCGGCTACACCTTC; CDR3aa: CASSQADREAGAGYTF; v_gene: TRBV4-1; abundance: .; d_gene: TRBD1; j_gene: TRBJ1-2
CDR3nt: TGCAGGGTTGCGACAGGGGGCCGCTACACCTTC; CDR3aa: CRVATGGRYTF; v_gene: TRBV20-1; abundance: .; d_gene: TRBD1; j_gene: TRBJ1-2
CDR3nt: TGCACCAGCAGCCACGACTCGACTAGCGGGGGGGAAAAAGAGACCCAGTACTTC; CDR3aa: CTSSHDSTSGGEKETQYF; v_gene: TRBV1; abundance: .; d_gene: .; j_gene: TRBJ2-5
CDR3nt: TGTGCCAGCAGTCGACTAGAAATGGGAGAGACCCAGTACTTC; CDR3aa: CASSRLEMGETQYF; v_gene: TRBV27; abundance: .; d_gene: .; j_gene: TRBJ2-5
CDR3nt: TGTGCCAGCGACGGGAGGAACTACGAGCAGTACTTC; CDR3aa: CASDGRNYEQYF; v_gene: TRBV6-1; abundance: .; d_gene: TRBD2; j_gene: TRBJ2-7
CDR3nt: TGTGCCAGCAGGATACAGGGGGATGGTTCACCCCTCCACTTT; CDR3aa: CASRIQGDGSPLHF; v_gene: TRBV28; abundance: .; d_gene: TRBD1; j_gene: TRBJ1-6
CDR3nt: TGTGCCAGCAGCTTAGAGTACAGAGAAGCTTTCTTT; CDR3aa: CASSLEYREAFF; v_gene: TRBV11-2; abundance: few; d_gene: .; j_gene: TRBJ1-1
CDR3nt: TGTGCCAGCACCACTCGGGACAGGGGTGGCAATCAGCCCCAGCATTTT; CDR3aa: CASTTRDRGGNQPQHF; v_gene: TRBV2; abundance: .; d_gene: TRBD1; j_gene: TRBJ1-5
CDR3nt: TGTGCCAGCAGTTCTACAGGGATTCCCTCCTACGAGCAGTACTTC; CDR3aa: CASSSTGIPSYEQYF; v_gene: TRBV6-5; abundance: few; d_gene: .; j_gene: TRBJ2-7
CDR3nt: TGTGCCAGCAGTGAAGACAGGACAGGGGGCAACGAGCAGTACTTC; CDR3aa: CASSEDRTGGNEQYF; v_gene: TRBV6-1; abundance: once; d_gene: TRBD1; j_gene: TRBJ2-7
CDR3nt: TGTGCCAGTAGGATCAGGGGCTCTGGGGCCAACGTCCTGACTTTC; CDR3aa: CASRIRGSGANVLTF; v_gene: TRBV19; abundance: few; d_gene: .; j_gene: TRBJ2-6
CDR3nt: TGTGCCAGTAGTATAGGTGTAGATAGCAATCAGCCCCAGCATTTT; CDR3aa: CASSIGVDSNQPQHF; v_gene: TRBV19; abundance: .; d_gene: .; j_gene: TRBJ1-5
CDR3nt: TGTGCCAGCAGCTTATTCTCGCTAGCGGGGGGGTTCTCCTACAATGAGCAGTTCTTC; CDR3aa: CASSLFSLAGGFSYNEQFF; v_gene: TRBV7-6; abundance: few; d_gene: TRBD2; j_gene: TRBJ2-1
CDR3nt: TGTGCCAGCAGCCCGGAGGTGAACACTGAAGCTTTCTTT; CDR3aa: CASSPEVNTEAFF; v_gene: TRBV7-6; abundance: .; d_gene: .; j_gene: TRBJ1-1
CDR3nt: TGTGCTAGTGGTTTAGACAGCTACGAGCAGTACTTC; CDR3aa: CASGLDSYEQYF; v_gene: TRBV12-5; abundance: .; d_gene: .; j_gene: TRBJ2-7
CDR3nt: TGTGCCATCAGTGAGAGTGGGGGGGGTAGCAATCAGCCCCAGCATTTT; CDR3aa: CAISESGGGSNQPQHF; v_gene: TRBV10-3; abundance: .; d_gene: .; j_gene: TRBJ1-5
CDR3nt: TGTGCCAGCAGTGGAGGAGCGAGCTCCTATAATTCACCCCTCCACTTT; CDR3aa: CASSGGASSYNSPLHF; v_gene: TRBV27; abundance: once; d_gene: .; j_gene: TRBJ1-6
CDR3nt: TGTGCCAGCAGTTATCGGGGGGGGATGGGAGAGACCCAGTACTTC; CDR3aa: CASSYRGGMGETQYF; v_gene: TRBV6-5; abundance: .; d_gene: TRBD2; j_gene: TRBJ2-5
CDR3nt: TGTGCCAGCAGTTTCAACAGCTATAGCAATCAGCCCCAGCATTTT; CDR3aa: CASSFNSYSNQPQHF; v_gene: TRBV6-5; abundance: .; d_gene: .; j_gene: TRBJ1-5
CDR3nt: TGTGCCTGGGAACTAGTGCGGGGAAACACCATATATTTT; CDR3aa: CAWELVRGNTIYF; v_gene: TRBV30; abundance: .; d_gene: .; j_gene: TRBJ1-3
CDR3nt: TGTGCCACCAGCACCCCCTTACGGCTAGCGGGGGCGAACACCGGGGAGCTGTTTTTT; CDR3aa: CATSTPLRLAGANTGELFF; v_gene: TRBV15; abundance: .; d_gene: TRBD2; j_gene: TRBJ2-2
CDR3nt: TGTGCCAGCAGCTTGGGGACGAGACAGGGGACTACAGATACGCAGTATTTT; CDR3aa: CASSLGTRQGTTDTQYF; v_gene: TRBV5-6; abundance: .; d_gene: TRBD1; j_gene: TRBJ2-3
CDR3nt: TGTGCCAGCAGCTTAGCGGAGGGGGCGCGAACGCAGTATTTT; CDR3aa: CASSLAEGARTQYF; v_gene: TRBV7-9; abundance: .; d_gene: .; j_gene: TRBJ2-3
CDR3nt: TGTGCCAGCAGTGACTCTTGGGGGCGCGGTGGCTACACCTTC; CDR3aa: CASSDSWGRGGYTF; v_gene: TRBV6-4; abundance: .; d_gene: .; j_gene: TRBJ1-2
CDR3nt: TGCGCCAGCAGCTTGGTGGGACAGGCTAACTATGGCTACACCTTC; CDR3aa: CASSLVGQANYGYTF; v_gene: TRBV5-1; abundance: .; d_gene: TRBD1; j_gene: TRBJ1-2
CDR3nt: TGTGCCAGCAGCGAGACCGGGACAACTAATGAAAAACTGTTTTTT; CDR3aa: CASSETGTTNEKLFF; v_gene: TRBV9; abundance: .; d_gene: .; j_gene: TRBJ1-4
CDR3nt: TGTGCCAGCAGTTTATGGACGGGAGGCTCTGGAAACACCATATATTTT; CDR3aa: CASSLWTGGSGNTIYF; v_gene: TRBV28; abundance: .; d_gene: .; j_gene: TRBJ1-3
CDR3nt: TGCAGTGCTTCGGCGGCTTACGAGCAGTACTTC; CDR3aa: CSASAAYEQYF; v_gene: TRBV20-1; abundance: .; d_gene: .; j_gene: TRBJ2-7
CDR3nt: TGTGCCAGCAGCTTGGCGGGGGCTACCTACGAGCAGTACTTC; CDR3aa: CASSLAGATYEQYF; v_gene: TRBV7-9; abundance: .; d_gene: .; j_gene: TRBJ2-7
CDR3nt: TGTGCCAGCAGCTTAGCGCGGGGGGGCTACAATGAGCAGTTCTTC; CDR3aa: CASSLARGGYNEQFF; v_gene: TRBV7-8; abundance: few; d_gene: TRBD2; j_gene: TRBJ2-1
CDR3nt: TGCGCCAGCAGCTCCGGGACTAGGTCGGAGACCCAGTACTTC; CDR3aa: CASSSGTRSETQYF; v_gene: TRBV5-1; abundance: .; d_gene: TRBD2; j_gene: TRBJ2-5
CDR3nt: TGTGCCAGCAGCGTAGCCGGGGGAGTCACCGGGGAGCTGTTTTTT; CDR3aa: CASSVAGGVTGELFF; v_gene: TRBV9; abundance: .; d_gene: .; j_gene: TRBJ2-2
CDR3nt: TGTGCCAGCAGCTTATTCGGACAGTCTAATGAAAAACTGTTTTTT; CDR3aa: CASSLFGQSNEKLFF; v_gene: TRBV5-5; abundance: once; d_gene: .; j_gene: TRBJ1-4
CDR3nt: TGTGCCAGCAGTTACCTCGTCGGGGATTCCGGGGAGCTGTTTTTT; CDR3aa: CASSYLVGDSGELFF; v_gene: TRBV6-5; abundance: .; d_gene: .; j_gene: TRBJ2-2
CDR3nt: TGTGCCAGCAACTTCGATCCGGGACAGGGAGGCACTGAAGCTTTCTTT; CDR3aa: CASNFDPGQGGTEAFF; v_gene: TRBV2; abundance: .; d_gene: TRBD1; j_gene: TRBJ1-1
CDR3nt: TGTGCCAGCAGTGTCGGGGGATATGGCTACACCTTC; CDR3aa: CASSVGGYGYTF; v_gene: TRBV7-3; abundance: .; d_gene: .; j_gene: TRBJ1-2
CDR3nt: TGTGCCAGCAGTTTAGGTGGACGGAGATGGGAGAGACCCCTCCACTTT; CDR3aa: CASSLGGRRWERPLHF; v_gene: TRBV28; abundance: once; d_gene: .; j_gene: TRBJ1-6
CDR3nt: TGCGCCAGCAGCCGGGAGGGGGGCACAGATACGCAGTATTTT; CDR3aa: CASSREGGTDTQYF; v_gene: TRBV5-1; abundance: .; d_gene: TRBD2; j_gene: TRBJ2-3